One sample yielded the 16 T cell receptor beta chains listed below, sequenced in a study of early T cells in non-severe SARS-CoV-2 infection. TCRdb recomputed calls from the 5' RACE reads with MiXCR, one row per CDR3 protein. In the table there are 100,000 to 120,000 distinct CDR3 sequences, over 9.5% of which are singletons. Sequenced material: whole blood, taken at baseline. These receptors were collected from an adult who was a healthcare worker with PCR-confirmed SARS-CoV-2 infection or an uninfected control (not recorded which).

This clonotype was found a few times. This rearrangement joins TRBV20-1 to TRBJ1-4; 8 bases match TRBD1. CDR1 and CDR2 from the germline V gene are DFQATT and SNEGSKA (reference sequence). The CDR3 contains 13 residues. V lost 7 bases and J lost 8; bases outside the gene matches: 9. The CDR3 loop reads CSGRDRGGEKLFF. CDR3 sequence (DNA): TGCAGTGGGAGAGACAGGGGAGGCGAAAAACTGTTTTTT.

Concerning this clonotype: Given the absence of the conserved phenylalanine or tryptophan at the CDR3 end, a read error is likely. No DNA is shown, since the ends of the CDR3 on it are uncertain; the CDR3 is the one TCRdb lists. The CDR3 reads CASSLLGYTEAFY. This chain connects TRBV12-3 or TRBV12-4 to TRBJ1-1. Both ends counted, the CDR3 spans 13 residues.

This chain links TRBV6-5 with TRBJ2-1, with TRBD2 matching 10 bases. The germline V gene encodes CDR1 MNHEY and CDR2 SVGAGI. CDR3 length equals 15 residues. The J segment lost 4 bases and the V segment lost 5 bases, leaving 5 bases of the junction unmatched. Here the CDR3 reads CASSKLAGLYNEQFF. As DNA, the CDR3 is TGTGCCAGCAGTAAACTAGCGGGACTTTACAATGAGCAGTTCTTC.

The genes are TRBV4-1 and TRBJ1-4; TRBD1 aligns across 7 bases. Germline trimming cut 4 bases from V and 2 bases from J; bases unmatched to any gene: 7. CDR1 MGHRA and CDR2 YSYEKL come from the germline V gene. The CDR3 has 16 amino acids. CDR3 nucleotides: TGCGCCAGCAGCCCCTGGGACAGAGGGACTAATGAAAAACTGTTTTTT. Amino acid sequence: CASSPWDRGTNEKLFF.

The chain is built from TRBV4-2 and TRBJ2-3, with 7 bases lining up with TRBD2. Germline assignment: CDR1 LGHNA and CDR2 YNFKEQ. The length of the CDR3 is 19 residues. The trim removed 0 bases at V and 0 bases at J, leaving 12 bases unmatched. In DNA, the CDR3 is TGTGCCAGCAGCCAAGATCTCGAACAAGCGGGGTTTAGCACAGATACGCAGTATTTT. This sequence encodes CASSQDLEQAGFSTDTQYF.

This clonotype was counted a few times. The V call is TRBV19, the J call TRBJ2-4; TRBD2 matches at 12 bases. From germline, CDR1 is LNHDA and CDR2 SQIVND (reference sequence). V shed 6 bases and J 3 bases; nucleotides not matched to a gene: 9. CDR3 length equals 17 residues. CDR3 protein: CASSRLAGGPGKNIQYF. DNA for the CDR3: TGTGCCAGTAGCCGGCTAGCGGGAGGGCCGGGCAAAAACATTCAGTACTTC.

The table lists this clonotype with many counts. The rearrangement links TRBV18 to TRBJ2-5; TRBD1 might be the D (6 bases). There are 15 residues in the CDR3. The germline gives CDR1 KGHSH, CDR2 LQKENI. V was clipped by 1 base and J by 2 bases, with 11 bases between them. CDR3 bases: TGTGCCAGCTCACCACTCCAAGGGGGTCAAGAGACCCAGTACTTC. This encodes CASSPLQGGQETQYF.

This clonotype was observed a few times. The V gene is TRBV5-1, the J gene TRBJ1-1; D gene ambiguous. V gave up 0 bases and J gave up 9 bases, with 12 bases separating them. This CDR3 region has 13 residues. From germline, CDR1 is SGHRS and CDR2 YFSETQ. CDR3 loop: CASSLVEGTKAFF. The CDR3 DNA sequence: TGCGCCAGCAGCTTGGTGGAGGGCACAAAAGCTTTCTTT.

CDR3 in amino acids: CASSRDRVNGYTF. DNA for the CDR3: TGTGCCAGCAGCAGGGACAGGGTTAATGGCTACACCTTC. This chain joins TRBV2 and TRBJ1-2; 9 bases are shared with TRBD1. Germline V gene sequence: CDR1 SNHLY, CDR2 FYNNEI. V was pared by 6 bases and J by 6 bases, with 5 bases of the junction left unmatched. This CDR3 spans 13 amino acids.

The rearrangement links TRBV5-1 to TRBJ2-7; D uncertain. The V gene lost 2 bases and the J gene lost 4 bases, with 7 bases spanning the gap. The CDR3 totals 12 residues. In germline, CDR1 is SGHRS, CDR2 YFSETQ. The CDR3, as DNA: TGCGCCAGCAGCTTTGAAGGTTACGAGCAGTACTTC. Its translation is CASSFEGYEQYF.

This clonotype was counted only a few times. J is TRBJ2-4 and V is TRBV20-1, with unresolved D. The CDR3 sequence is 11 residues long. Deletions cut 6 bases from V and 8 bases from J, with 11 bases between. CDR1 is DFQATT and CDR2 is SNEGSKA in the germline V gene (reference sequence). The CDR3 DNA reads as TGCAGTGCCGGGTACATGGACATTCAGTACTTC. Protein: CSAGYMDIQYF.

This clonotype has a handful of counts. The chain uses TRBV2 and TRBJ2-7; TRBD1 matches at 9 bases. In germline, CDR1 is SNHLY, CDR2 FYNNEI. Losses at the gene ends were 2 bases for V and 6 bases for J; bases not matched to a gene: 8. This CDR3 is 15 amino acids long. CDR3 amino acids: CASSESGTGLSEQYF. The CDR3 DNA follows: TGTGCCAGCAGTGAATCGGGGACAGGGCTTTCCGAGCAGTACTTC.

This clonotype turned up a few times. The chain links TRBV20-1 to TRBJ1-2, with 9 positions matching TRBD1. Germline V CDR1 and CDR2: DFQATT, SNEGSKA (reference sequence). The V and J ends lost 3 bases and 2 bases, in that order; junction bases with no gene match: 10. The CDR3 loop spans 16 amino acids. This CDR3 is CSASPLQGARNYGYTF. The DNA of the CDR3 is TGCAGTGCTAGCCCTTTACAGGGGGCGCGAAACTATGGCTACACCTTC.

A few counts support this clonotype. The CDR3 here is CAISEAGGDSAFF. DNA for the CDR3: TGTGCCATCAGTGAAGCAGGGGGCGATTCGGCTTTCTTT. The rearrangement joins TRBV10-3 to TRBJ1-1; 8 positions agree with TRBD1. V gave up 3 bases and J gave up 11 bases; unmatched junction bases: 8. In germline, CDR1 is ENHRY, CDR2 SYGVKD. This CDR3 is built from 13 residues.

Ten or more counts support this clonotype. This chain links TRBV13 with TRBJ2-7; 10 positions match TRBD1. Germline lookup yields CDR1 PRHDT and CDR2 FYEKMQ (reference sequence). This CDR3 is built from 17 residues. The junction had 10 bases not matched to a gene; V was cut back by 1 base and J by 4 bases. In nucleotides, the CDR3 is TGTGCCAGCAGCTTAGTTGTGCCTGACAGGGGGCATTACGAGCAGTACTTC. Its translation is CASSLVVPDRGHYEQYF.

The CDR3: CSARAPLMGEQYF. The CDR3 nucleotides are TGCAGTGCTAGAGCCCCCCTAATGGGAGAGCAGTACTTC. The chain uses TRBV20-1 and TRBJ2-7; D not resolved. This CDR3 is built from 13 residues. Germline-derived CDR1 and CDR2 are DFQATT and SNEGSKA (reference sequence). V lost 1 base and J 7 bases, leaving 14 bases between the germline ends.